The rows below give T cell receptor beta chains drawn from one sample of a study of Ad26.COV2.S vaccination and SARS-CoV-2 variants. The table came from immunoSEQ multiplex PCR; TCRdb's copy has only in-frame clones and leaves some out. The sample holds about 680,000 clones, around 89% seen once. The sample consisted of peripheral blood, taken in a trial of Ad26.COV2.S vaccine versus placebo. These receptors were obtained from a person aged 18-65 years who received the Ad26.COV2.S COVID-19 vaccine or a placebo. Both conserved end residues are part of each CDR3. The D gene is left open where the match is weak. Expanded clones are given a class, and other clones once, few, many or no size at all.

D gene,J gene,clone size,V gene,CDR3 DNA,CDR3 protein
-,TRBJ2-6,-,TRBV18,TGTGCCAGCTCAGGCCGGGACAAAAGCTCTGGGGCCAACGTCCTGACTTTC,CASSGRDKSSGANVLTF
TRBD1,TRBJ1-3,-,TRBV24-1,TGTGCCACCCCATTCAGGGGACAGACCTCTGGAAACACCATATATTTT,CATPFRGQTSGNTIYF
TRBD2,TRBJ2-1,-,TRBV19,TGTGCCAGTACCCTAAAACTACCGGGACTAGCGGGCGTCGGCTACAATGAGCAGTTCTTC,CASTLKLPGLAGVGYNEQFF
-,TRBJ1-3,-,TRBV12-3/TRBV12-4,TGTGCCAGCAGTTTCGACTCTGGAAACACCATATATTTT,CASSFDSGNTIYF
-,TRBJ2-3,-,TRBV24-1,TGTGCCACCAGTAGAAACAGGGCCACAGATACGCAGTATTTT,CATSRNRATDTQYF
TRBD1,TRBJ1-6,-,TRBV4-2,TGTGCCAGCAGCCAGGGGGACAGGCACAATTCACCCCTCCACTTT,CASSQGDRHNSPLHF
-,TRBJ1-2,few,TRBV6-4,TGTGCCAGCAGTATATGGGACTTC,CASSIWDF
-,TRBJ1-5,-,TRBV20-1,TGCAGTGCTAGTATGGTTATGGGCAATCAGCCCCAGCATTTT,CSASMVMGNQPQHF
TRBD1,TRBJ2-7,few,TRBV6-6,TGTGCCAGCAGTTTGGGGACAGCTGGCTACGAGCAGTACTTC,CASSLGTAGYEQYF
-,TRBJ1-2,-,TRBV19,TGTGCCAGTAGTATAGAAGGTCACAGCACCTCTAACTATGGCTACACCTTC,CASSIEGHSTSNYGYTF
TRBD1,TRBJ1-2,-,TRBV4-2,TGTGCCAGCAGCCAGGCAGGGACAGGGAGCGGCTACACCTTC,CASSQAGTGSGYTF
TRBD1,TRBJ1-1,-,TRBV10-3,TGTGCCATCAGTGAGACTCAGGGGGACACTGAAGCTTTCTTT,CAISETQGDTEAFF
-,TRBJ2-7,-,TRBV4-2,TGTGCCAGCAGCCAGGATGCTAGGTACGAGCAGTACTTC,CASSQDARYEQYF
TRBD1,TRBJ2-5,-,TRBV5-1,TGCGCCAGCAGCCCGGGACAGGGGCGAGAGACCCAGTACTTC,CASSPGQGRETQYF
-,TRBJ1-5,-,TRBV10-1,TGCGCCAGCAGTGAGTCCCGGGACCGGGCCCAGCATTTT,CASSESRDRAQHF
TRBD1,TRBJ1-2,-,TRBV19,TGTGCCAGTAGTATGGAGGACAGGCCTGGCTACACCTTC,CASSMEDRPGYTF
-,TRBJ1-1,-,TRBV14,TGTGCCAGCAGCCAGAGAGGGCGGAACACTGAAGCTTTCTTT,CASSQRGRNTEAFF
-,TRBJ1-3,-,TRBV6-5,TGTGCCAGCAGCCCAGGGGACTTTGGAAACACCATATATTTT,CASSPGDFGNTIYF